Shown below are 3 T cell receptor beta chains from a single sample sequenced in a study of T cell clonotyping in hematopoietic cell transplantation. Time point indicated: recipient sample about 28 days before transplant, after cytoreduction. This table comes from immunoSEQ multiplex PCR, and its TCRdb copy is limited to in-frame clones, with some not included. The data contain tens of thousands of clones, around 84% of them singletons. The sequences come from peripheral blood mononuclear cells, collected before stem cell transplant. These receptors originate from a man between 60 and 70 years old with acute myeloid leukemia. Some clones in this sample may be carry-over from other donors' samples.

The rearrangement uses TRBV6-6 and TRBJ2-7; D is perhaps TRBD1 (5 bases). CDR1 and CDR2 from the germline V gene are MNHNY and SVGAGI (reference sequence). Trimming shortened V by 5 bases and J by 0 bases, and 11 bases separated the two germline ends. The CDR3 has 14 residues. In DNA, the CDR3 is TGTGCCAGCAGTCCCAGGGAATCCTCCTACGAGCAGTACTTC. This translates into CASSPRESSYEQYF.

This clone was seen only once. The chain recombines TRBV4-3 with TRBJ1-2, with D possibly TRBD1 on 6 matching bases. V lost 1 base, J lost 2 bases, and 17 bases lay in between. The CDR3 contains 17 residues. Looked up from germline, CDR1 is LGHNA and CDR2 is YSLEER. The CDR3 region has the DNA TGCGCCAGCAGCCAAGTTGAGCGGTTTACAGGGAACTATGGCTACACCTTC. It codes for CASSQVERFTGNYGYTF.

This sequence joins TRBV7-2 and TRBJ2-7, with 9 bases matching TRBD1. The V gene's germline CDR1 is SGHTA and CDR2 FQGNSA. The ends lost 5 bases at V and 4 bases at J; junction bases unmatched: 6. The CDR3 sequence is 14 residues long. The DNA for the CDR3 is TGTGCCAGCAGCCGGGACAGGGAACGGTACGAGCAGTACTTC. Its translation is CASSRDRERYEQYF.